A selection of T cell receptor beta chains follows, all from one sample in a study of shared clonotypes between healthy human individuals. Measured with immunoSEQ multiplex PCR; TCRdb has only the in-frame clones, and not every one. Of roughly 2.2 million clones listed, about 90% are singletons. Sequenced: naive CD4+ T cells from PBMCs. The receptors derive from a man aged 18 to 35 in good health. Some clones in this sample may be carry-over from other donors' samples. CDR3s include the opening cysteine and the closing phenylalanine or tryptophan. The order of the fields is V gene, CDR3 protein.

V: TRBV7-7
CDR3: CASSPRRGAYNEQFF

V: TRBV7-2
CDR3: CASSLFQGGGTGELFF

V: TRBV27
CDR3: CASSFIGGVGYTF

V: TRBV28
CDR3: CASSYYDRAEGYTF

V: TRBV27
CDR3: CASSPSTSGANVLTF

V: TRBV18
CDR3: CASSPVSPVAGELFF

V: TRBV27
CDR3: CASRRRQGAYEQYF

V: TRBV19
CDR3: CASSLSSGTTDTQYF

V: TRBV6-5
CDR3: CASSYSTGGPETQYF

V: TRBV25-1
CDR3: CASSDMLGPGETQYF

V: TRBV7-9
CDR3: CASSPRRQAGELFF

V: TRBV4-3
CDR3: CASSPRTSSYNEQFF

V: TRBV5-1
CDR3: CASSLEAAGTLYLGEQYF

V: TRBV28
CDR3: CASSSGGGSYNEQFF

V: TRBV5-6
CDR3: CASSSTGGSYEQYF

V: TRBV6-6
CDR3: CASSYSSVNTEAFF

V: TRBV6-5
CDR3: CASRKQGHSNQPQHF